One sample yielded the 11 T cell receptor beta chains listed below, sequenced in a study of PD-1 blockade in classical Hodgkin lymphoma. The repertoire was sequenced with immunoSEQ multiplex PCR; TCRdb's copy has only in-frame clones and lacks some. The table lists approximately 61,000 clones, roughly 85% of them singletons. The sample's time point: cycle 4 day 1 (C4D1), after five to seven weeks of nivolumab. Each patient's relapse followed autologous stem cell transplantation, and brentuximab vedotin exposure varied. Here the sequenced sample was peripheral blood mononuclear cells (PBMCs), taken before the fourth cycle of nivolumab. Receptors originate from a human donor with classical Hodgkin lymphoma.

V gene TRBV19 combines with J gene TRBJ1-1; 7 positions match TRBD1. This CDR3 has 15 residues. In germline, CDR1 is LNHDA, CDR2 SQIVND (reference sequence). V trimming: 4 bases; J trimming: 1 base; junction bases outside the gene matches: 6. The CDR3 loop is CASSTPGTANTEAFF. CDR3 DNA: TGTGCCAGTAGTACTCCCGGGACAGCGAACACTGAAGCTTTCTTT.

J is TRBJ1-5 and V is TRBV5-1; 10 bases fit TRBD1. This CDR3 region has 14 residues. The germline V gene has CDR1 SGHRS and CDR2 YFSETQ. Unmatched junction bases numbered 5, after V lost 4 bases and J lost 7 bases. This chain's CDR3 is CASSATGGRQPQHF. The CDR3 bases are TGCGCCAGCAGCGCGACAGGGGGCAGGCAGCCCCAGCATTTT.

Only one count was recorded for this clone. The chain uses TRBV5-1 and TRBJ2-3; D is ambiguous. The germline V gene has CDR1 SGHRS and CDR2 YFSETQ. CDR3 length: 13 amino acids. Trimming took 7 bases from V and 1 from J, leaving 10 bases between them. The CDR3 region has the DNA TGCGCCAGCGGCTCTGGGGGCACAGATACGCAGTATTTT. Protein: CASGSGGTDTQYF. The variable domain in full, with the rest retrieved from reference TRBV5-1 and TRBJ2-3, is KAGVTQTPRYLIKTRGQQVTLSCSPISGHRSVSWYQQTPGQGLQFLFEYFSETQRNKGNFPGRFSGRQFSNSRSEMNVSTLELGDSALYLCASGSGGTDTQYFGPGTRLTVL.

J is TRBJ2-1 and V is TRBV6-5; D may be TRBD1 (6 bases). Germline V gives CDR1 MNHEY, CDR2 SVGAGI. The CDR3 length is 11 residues. V lost 5 bases and J lost 9, with 8 bases in between. The CDR3 region is CASSRGSEQFF. For the CDR3, the DNA is TGTGCCAGCAGTAGGGGGAGTGAGCAGTTCTTC.

This clone was seen more than once but under ten times. The same CDR3 also results from other DNA sequences found in this sample. The chain combines TRBV7-9 with TRBJ1-6; D remains unclear. Germline-derived CDR1 and CDR2 are SEHNR and FQNEAQ (reference sequence). V lost 3 bases and J lost 10, with 7 bases in between. This CDR3 is 12 amino acids long. This CDR3 reads CASSFSDSPLHF. The DNA of the CDR3 is TGTGCCAGCAGCTTCAGTGACTCACCCCTCCACTTT. Full variable domain (outside the CDR3, taken from reference TRBV7-9 and TRBJ1-6): DTGVSQNPRHKITKRGQNVTFRCDPISEHNRLYWYRQTLGQGPEFLTYFQNEAQLEKSRLLSDRFSAERPKGSFSTLEIQRTEQGDSAMYLCASSFSDSPLHFGNGTRLTVT.

The chain combines TRBV2 with TRBJ2-5; 7 nucleotides match TRBD1. The germline V gene encodes CDR1 SNHLY and CDR2 FYNNEI. After removal of 8 bases from V and 1 base from J, the junction contained 13 bases not matched to a gene. The CDR3 totals 16 residues. The CDR3 DNA reads TGTGCCAGCGCTAACCATGATTGGACAGGCCAAGAGACCCAGTACTTC. As protein: CASANHDWTGQETQYF.

This clone is a singleton in its sample. This chain joins TRBV2 and TRBJ1-5; D possibly corresponds to TRBD1 (6 bases). Germline V lookup: CDR1 SNHLY, CDR2 FYNNEI. Trimming cost V 6 bases and J 0 bases, with 15 bases left between them. The CDR3 totals 16 residues. The CDR3 spells CASRTGQSSSNQPQHF. CDR3 nucleotide sequence: TGTGCCAGCAGAACCGGACAGAGCTCTAGCAATCAGCCCCAGCATTTT.

The J gene is TRBJ2-1, the V gene TRBV12-5; a weak D match, TRBD1 (5 bases). Between the trimmed V and J ends, which lost 7 bases and 4 bases, there was a span of 17 bases. CDR1 and CDR2 from the germline V gene are LGHNT and FRNRAP. This CDR3 comprises 15 residues. The CDR3 bases are TGTGCTAGTGCCCTCACAGGCGTTCTTTACAATGAGCAGTTCTTC. Translating it yields CASALTGVLYNEQFF. Full variable domain (remainder filled in from reference TRBV12-5 and TRBJ2-1): DARVTQTPRHKVTEMGQEVTMRCQPILGHNTVFWYRQTMMQGLELLAYFRNRAPLDDSGMPKDRFSAEMPDATLATLKIQPSEPRDSAVYFCASALTGVLYNEQFFGPGTRLTVL.

The chain is built from TRBV28 and TRBJ1-6; 7 bases fit TRBD1. From germline, CDR1 is MDHEN and CDR2 SYDVKM. With 2 bases clipped from V and 9 bases from J, the junction kept 1 base outside the gene matches. The CDR3 contains 13 residues. The DNA of the CDR3 is TGTGCCAGCAGTTTAAGGGGGCCTTCACCCCTCCACTTT. Translating gives CASSLRGPSPLHF.

The rearrangement joins TRBV30 to TRBJ1-3; no clear D. V gave up 5 bases and J gave up 2 bases, with 13 bases separating them. Germline V gives CDR1 GTSNPN, CDR2 SVGIG (reference sequence). There are 14 residues in the CDR3. CDR3: CAWSYPQAGNTIYF. The CDR3 coding sequence is TGTGCCTGGTCATACCCGCAGGCTGGAAACACCATATATTTT.

The J gene is TRBJ1-6, the V gene TRBV5-1, with 7 bases matching TRBD1. With V trimmed by 0 bases and J by 5 bases, 5 bases remained unmatched. This CDR3 comprises 16 residues. CDR1 is SGHRS, CDR2 YFSETQ, per germline. CDR3 sequence: CASSLAGTANNSPLHF. The CDR3 DNA reads TGCGCCAGCAGCTTGGCCGGGACAGCGAATAATTCACCCCTCCACTTT. The full variable domain, completed using reference TRBV5-1 and TRBJ1-6, is KAGVTQTPRYLIKTRGQQVTLSCSPISGHRSVSWYQQTPGQGLQFLFEYFSETQRNKGNFPGRFSGRQFSNSRSEMNVSTLELGDSALYLCASSLAGTANNSPLHFGNGTRLTVT.